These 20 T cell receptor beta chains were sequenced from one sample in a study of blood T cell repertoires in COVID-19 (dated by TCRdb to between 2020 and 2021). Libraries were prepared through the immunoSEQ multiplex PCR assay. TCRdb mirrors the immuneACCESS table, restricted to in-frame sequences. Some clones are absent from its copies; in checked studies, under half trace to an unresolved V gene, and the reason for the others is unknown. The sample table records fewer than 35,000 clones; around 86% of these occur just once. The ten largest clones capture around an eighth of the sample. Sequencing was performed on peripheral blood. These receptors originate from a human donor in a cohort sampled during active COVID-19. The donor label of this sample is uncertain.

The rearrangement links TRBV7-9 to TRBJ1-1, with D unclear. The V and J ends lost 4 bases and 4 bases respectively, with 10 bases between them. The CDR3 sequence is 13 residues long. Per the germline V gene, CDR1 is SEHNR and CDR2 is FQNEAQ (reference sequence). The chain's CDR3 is CASSWAEGTEAFF. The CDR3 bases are TGTGCCAGCAGCTGGGCAGAGGGCACTGAAGCTTTCTTT.

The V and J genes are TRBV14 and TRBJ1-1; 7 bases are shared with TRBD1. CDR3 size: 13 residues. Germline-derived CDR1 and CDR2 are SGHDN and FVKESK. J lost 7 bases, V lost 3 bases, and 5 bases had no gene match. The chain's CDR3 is CASSQLQGHEAFF. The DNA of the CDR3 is TGTGCCAGCAGCCAGTTACAGGGGCATGAAGCTTTCTTT.

CDR3 in amino acids: CASTSTTGGQANYGYTF. The CDR3 DNA reads TGTGCCAGTACCTCGACGACAGGGGGCCAAGCTAACTATGGCTACACCTTC. The chain links TRBV19 to TRBJ1-2; 10 bases are a match to TRBD1. Germline CDR1 and CDR2: LNHDA and SQIVND (reference sequence). CDR3 size: 17 residues. V lost 7 bases and J lost 0; bases outside the gene matches: 11.

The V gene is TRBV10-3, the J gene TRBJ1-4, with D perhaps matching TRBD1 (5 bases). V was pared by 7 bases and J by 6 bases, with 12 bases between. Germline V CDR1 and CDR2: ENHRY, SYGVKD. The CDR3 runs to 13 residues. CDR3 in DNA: TGTGCCATCAATTCCAGGGTGGATGAAAAACTGTTTTTT. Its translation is CAINSRVDEKLFF.

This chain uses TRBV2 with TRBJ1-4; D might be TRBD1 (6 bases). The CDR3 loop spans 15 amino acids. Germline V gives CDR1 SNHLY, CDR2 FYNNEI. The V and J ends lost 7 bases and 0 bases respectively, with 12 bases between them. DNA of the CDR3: TGTGCCAGCACGGACAGACTAACAACTAATGAAAAACTGTTTTTT. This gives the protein CASTDRLTTNEKLFF.

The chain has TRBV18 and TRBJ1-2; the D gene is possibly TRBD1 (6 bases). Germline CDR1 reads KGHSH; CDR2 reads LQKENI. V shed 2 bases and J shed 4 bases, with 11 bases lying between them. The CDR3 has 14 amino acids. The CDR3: CASSPNAGVYGYTF. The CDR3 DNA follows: TGTGCCAGCTCACCAAATGCAGGGGTCTATGGCTACACCTTC. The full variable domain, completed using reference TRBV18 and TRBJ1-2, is NAGVMQNPRHLVRRRGQEARLRCSPMKGHSHVYWYRQLPEEGLKFMVYLQKENIIDESGMPKERFSAEFPKEGPSILRIQQVVRGDSAAYFCASSPNAGVYGYTFGSGTRLTVV.

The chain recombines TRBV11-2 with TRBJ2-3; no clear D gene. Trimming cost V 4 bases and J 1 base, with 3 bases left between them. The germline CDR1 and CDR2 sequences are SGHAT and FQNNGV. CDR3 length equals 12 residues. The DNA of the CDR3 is TGTGCCAGCAGCTCCGGCACAGATACGCAGTATTTT. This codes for CASSSGTDTQYF.

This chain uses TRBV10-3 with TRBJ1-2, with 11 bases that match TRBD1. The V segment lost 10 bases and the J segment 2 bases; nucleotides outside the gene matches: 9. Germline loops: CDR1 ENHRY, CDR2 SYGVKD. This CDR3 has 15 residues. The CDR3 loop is CASVAGQGVNYGYTF. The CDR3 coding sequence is TGTGCCAGCGTTGCGGGACAGGGGGTAAACTATGGCTACACCTTC.

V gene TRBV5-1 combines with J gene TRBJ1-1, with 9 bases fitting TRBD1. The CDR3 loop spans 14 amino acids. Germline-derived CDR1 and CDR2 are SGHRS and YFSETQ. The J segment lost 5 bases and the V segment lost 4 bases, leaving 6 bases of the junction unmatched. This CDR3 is CASSGGQGETEAFF. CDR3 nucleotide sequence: TGCGCCAGCAGCGGGGGACAGGGCGAAACTGAAGCTTTCTTT.

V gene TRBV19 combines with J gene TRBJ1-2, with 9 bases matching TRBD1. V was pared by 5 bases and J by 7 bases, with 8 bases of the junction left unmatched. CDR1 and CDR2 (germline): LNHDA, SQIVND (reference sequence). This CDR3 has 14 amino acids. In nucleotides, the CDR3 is TGTGCCAGTAGTCCGGACAGGGGTCTCGCTGGCTACACCTTC. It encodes CASSPDRGLAGYTF. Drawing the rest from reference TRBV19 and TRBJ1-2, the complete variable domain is DGGITQSPKYLFRKEGQNVTLSCEQNLNHDAMYWYRQDPGQGLRLIYYSQIVNDFQKGDIAEGYSVSREKKESFPLTVTSAQKNPTAFYLCASSPDRGLAGYTFGSGTRLTVV.

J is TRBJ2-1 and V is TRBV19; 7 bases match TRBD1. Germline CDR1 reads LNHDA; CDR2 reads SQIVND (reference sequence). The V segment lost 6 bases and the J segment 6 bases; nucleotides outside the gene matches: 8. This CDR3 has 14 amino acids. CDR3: CASRWDRVSNEQFF. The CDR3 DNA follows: TGTGCCAGTAGGTGGGACAGAGTTTCCAATGAGCAGTTCTTC.

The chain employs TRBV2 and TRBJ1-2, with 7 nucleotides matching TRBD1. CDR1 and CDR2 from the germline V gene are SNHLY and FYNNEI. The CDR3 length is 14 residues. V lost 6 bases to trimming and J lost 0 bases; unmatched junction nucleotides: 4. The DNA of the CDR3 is TGTGCCAGCAGGAGGGGACAGACTAACTATGGCTACACCTTC. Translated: CASRRGQTNYGYTF.

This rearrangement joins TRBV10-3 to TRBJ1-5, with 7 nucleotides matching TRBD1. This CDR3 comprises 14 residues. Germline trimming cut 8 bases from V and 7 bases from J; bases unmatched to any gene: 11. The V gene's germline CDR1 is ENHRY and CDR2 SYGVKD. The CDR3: CAIRGQGVGQPQHF. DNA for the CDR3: TGTGCCATCCGAGGGCAGGGGGTTGGGCAGCCCCAGCATTTT.

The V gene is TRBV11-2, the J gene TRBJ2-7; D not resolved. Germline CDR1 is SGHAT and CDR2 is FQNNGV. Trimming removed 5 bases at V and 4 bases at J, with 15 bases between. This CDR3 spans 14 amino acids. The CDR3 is CASSPLKRWYEQYF. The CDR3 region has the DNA TGTGCCAGCAGCCCCCTTAAGCGCTGGTACGAGCAGTACTTC.

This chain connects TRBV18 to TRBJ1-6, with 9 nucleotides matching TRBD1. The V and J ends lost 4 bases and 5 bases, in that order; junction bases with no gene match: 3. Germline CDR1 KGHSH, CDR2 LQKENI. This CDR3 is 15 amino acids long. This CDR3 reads CASSLGQGDNSPLHF. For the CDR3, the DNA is TGTGCCAGCTCACTGGGACAGGGAGATAATTCACCCCTCCACTTT.

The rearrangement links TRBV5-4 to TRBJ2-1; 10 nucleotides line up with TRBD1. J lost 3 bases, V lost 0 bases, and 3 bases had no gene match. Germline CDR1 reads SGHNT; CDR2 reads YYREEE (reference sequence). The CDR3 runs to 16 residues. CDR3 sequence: CASSLARTGGYNEQFF. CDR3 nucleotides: TGTGCCAGCAGCTTGGCCAGGACAGGGGGCTACAATGAGCAGTTCTTC.

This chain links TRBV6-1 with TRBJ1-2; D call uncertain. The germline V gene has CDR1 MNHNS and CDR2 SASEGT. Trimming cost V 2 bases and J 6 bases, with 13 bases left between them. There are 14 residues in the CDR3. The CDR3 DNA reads TGTGCCAGCAGTGAAAACTACGTTACGCATGGCTACACCTTC. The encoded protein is CASSENYVTHGYTF.

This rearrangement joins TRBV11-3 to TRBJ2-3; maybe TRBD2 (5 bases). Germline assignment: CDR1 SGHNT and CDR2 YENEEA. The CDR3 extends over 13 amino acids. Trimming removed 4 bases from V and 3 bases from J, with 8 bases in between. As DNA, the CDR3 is TGTGCCAGCAGCTCCCGAGGGACAGATACGCAGTATTTT. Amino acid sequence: CASSSRGTDTQYF.

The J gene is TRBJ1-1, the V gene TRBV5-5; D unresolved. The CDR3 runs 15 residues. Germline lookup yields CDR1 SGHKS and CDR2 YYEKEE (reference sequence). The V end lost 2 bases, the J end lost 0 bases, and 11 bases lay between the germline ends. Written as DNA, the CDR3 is TGTGCCAGCAGCTTTCAATTGGGCCTGAACACTGAAGCTTTCTTT. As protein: CASSFQLGLNTEAFF.

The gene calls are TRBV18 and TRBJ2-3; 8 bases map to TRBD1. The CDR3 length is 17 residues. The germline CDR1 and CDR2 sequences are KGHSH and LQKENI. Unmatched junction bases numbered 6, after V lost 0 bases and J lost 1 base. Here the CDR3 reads CASSPPSAGGRTDTQYF. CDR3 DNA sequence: TGTGCCAGCTCACCACCGAGCGCAGGGGGCCGCACAGATACGCAGTATTTT.